A single sample gave rise to the 17 T cell receptor beta chains below, sequenced in a study of cytomegalovirus exposure and HLA in healthy donors. A multiplex PCR was run with 60 Vbeta primers and 13 Jbeta primers. Measured with immunoSEQ multiplex PCR; TCRdb has only the in-frame clones, and not every one. The sample carries around 93,000 clones, just under 80% recorded once. Specimen: PBMCs. The receptors were gathered from a woman in her forties in good health and CMV-seronegative.

This CDR3 is CASSLSGQGSSFEQYF. CDR3 nucleotides: TGTGCCAGCAGTTTATCCGGACAGGGTTCTAGCTTCGAGCAGTACTTC. The chain carries TRBV28 and TRBJ2-7; 8 bases agree with TRBD1. V was clipped by 1 base and J by 6 bases; unmatched bases: 11. The CDR3 sequence is 16 residues long. The germline V gene encodes CDR1 MDHEN and CDR2 SYDVKM.

About this clone itself: A junction boundary mismatches the germline segment, possibly from a read error. This chain connects TRBV6-1 to TRBJ2-7; 9 bases align to TRBD2. Germline CDR1 reads MNHNS; CDR2 reads SASEGT. This CDR3 has 13 residues. CDR3 sequence (DNA): TGTGCCAGCATGATAGCGGGAGCTAACGAGCCGTACTTC. This gives the protein CASMIAGANEPYF.

The J gene is TRBJ2-7, the V gene TRBV18; D remains unclear. The CDR3 has 14 residues. Germline V gene data show CDR1 as KGHSH and CDR2 as LQKENI. Trimming took 2 bases from V and 1 from J, leaving 9 bases between them. CDR3: CASSPNRVSYEQYF. In nucleotides, the CDR3 is TGTGCCAGCTCACCAAACAGAGTATCCTACGAGCAGTACTTC.

CDR3 DNA sequence: TGCGCCAGCAGCTTGGGCCACATGAACACTGAAGCTTTCTTT. Protein product: CASSLGHMNTEAFF. V and J are TRBV5-1 and TRBJ1-1; no firm D call. The CDR3 spans 14 residues. The V and J ends lost 0 bases and 0 bases respectively, with 6 bases between them. Germline values: CDR1 SGHRS, CDR2 YFSETQ.

The chain joins TRBV28 to TRBJ2-3; 15 bases align to TRBD2. This CDR3 region has 16 residues. Germline V gene sequence: CDR1 MDHEN, CDR2 SYDVKM. V gave up 6 bases and J gave up 7 bases; unmatched junction bases: 8. The CDR3 sequence: CASSRGTSGRIHTQYF. CDR3 nucleotide sequence: TGTGCCAGCAGCCGTGGGACTAGCGGGAGGATACATACGCAGTATTTT.

This clone has a handful of counts. The chain couples TRBV27 to TRBJ1-5; 7 positions match TRBD1. V trimming: 5 bases; J trimming: 7 bases; junction bases outside the gene matches: 8. CDR1 MNHEY and CDR2 SMNVEV come from the germline V gene (reference sequence). This CDR3 is 14 amino acids long. The DNA for the CDR3 is TGTGCCAGCAGTACGAGAACAGGGGACCAGCCCCAGCATTTT. As protein: CASSTRTGDQPQHF.

The chain employs TRBV4-3 and TRBJ2-7; 10 nucleotides match TRBD1. V was clipped by 4 bases and J by 5 bases; unmatched bases: 8. Germline CDR1 and CDR2: LGHNA and YSLEER. The length of the CDR3 is 15 residues. The CDR3, as DNA: TGCGCCAGCAGCCTAGGGACAGGGGAATTCCACGAGCAGTACTTC. As protein: CASSLGTGEFHEQYF.

This clone has a single count. The chain couples TRBV6-1 to TRBJ2-7, with TRBD1 matching 8 bases. Germline loops: CDR1 MNHNS, CDR2 SASEGT. J lost 4 bases, V lost 4 bases, and 6 bases had no gene match. This CDR3 spans 14 amino acids. CDR3 DNA: TGTGCCAGCAGTGGCGGGACAGGAAGTTACGAGCAGTACTTC. Translated, it gives CASSGGTGSYEQYF.

V is TRBV28 and J is TRBJ1-2; TRBD1 is a possible D gene (5 bases). Germline V lookup: CDR1 MDHEN, CDR2 SYDVKM. V was pared by 7 bases and J by 9 bases, with 21 bases between. The CDR3 loop spans 14 amino acids. The CDR3 coding sequence is TGTGCCAGCACCCCTTGGGCCGGGGGAAAGAGCTACACCTTC. Amino acid sequence: CASTPWAGGKSYTF.

The V gene is TRBV5-4, the J gene TRBJ2-7, with D hard to call. Germline V lookup: CDR1 SGHNT, CDR2 YYREEE (reference sequence). V lost 0 bases and J 7 bases, leaving 8 bases between the germline ends. This CDR3 has 12 amino acids. CDR3 DNA sequence: TGTGCCAGCAGCTTGGGGCTGAGGGAGCAGTACTTC. This gives the protein CASSLGLREQYF.

This rearrangement joins TRBV27 to TRBJ1-5, with D perhaps TRBD1 (5 bases). V was cut by 6 bases and J by 7 bases, with 13 bases left in between. The CDR3 runs 13 residues. Germline-derived CDR1 and CDR2 are MNHEY and SMNVEV (reference sequence). The CDR3 loop reads CASRGGFGQPQHF. CDR3 bases: TGTGCCAGCAGGGGGGGGTTTGGACAGCCCCAGCATTTT.

DNA of the CDR3: TGTGCCAGCAGCTGGCCGGACAGGCCAATGAACACTGAAGCTTTCTTT. Translation: CASSWPDRPMNTEAFF. V and J are TRBV5-4 and TRBJ1-1; 7 bases line up with TRBD1. The CDR3 loop spans 16 amino acids. Trimming cost V 3 bases and J 0 bases; bases outside gene matches: 8. Germline V gene data show CDR1 as SGHNT and CDR2 as YYREEE (reference sequence).

The chain recombines TRBV2 with TRBJ1-1; no firm D call. CDR1 is SNHLY, CDR2 FYNNEI, per germline. CDR3 size: 10 residues. V dropped 6 bases and J dropped 11 bases, with 10 bases sitting between them. CDR3 amino acids: CASRGSWAFF. The CDR3 nucleotides are TGTGCCAGCAGAGGGAGTTGGGCTTTCTTT.

The gene calls are TRBV11-1 and TRBJ2-3; TRBD2 matches at 7 bases. The CDR3 is 16 residues long. V trimming: 5 bases; J trimming: 2 bases; junction bases outside the gene matches: 10. The germline CDR1 and CDR2 sequences are SGHAT and FQDESV (reference sequence). The CDR3 DNA follows: TGTGCCAGCAGCCCCCGGACTAGAAGTTCCACAGATACGCAGTATTTT. It encodes CASSPRTRSSTDTQYF.

This clone was observed a single time. The CDR3 loop reads CASSLAPQGLNTEAFF. In DNA form, the CDR3 reads TGCGCCAGCAGCTTGGCCCCGCAGGGGCTGAACACTGAAGCTTTCTTT. The V gene is TRBV5-1, the J gene TRBJ1-1; a weak D match, TRBD1 (6 bases). The V gene's germline CDR1 is SGHRS and CDR2 YFSETQ. Between the trimmed V and J ends, which lost 0 bases and 0 bases, there was a span of 12 bases. CDR3 length: 16 amino acids.

The chain couples TRBV5-8 to TRBJ2-3; D not certain. The CDR3 has 15 amino acids. Germline-derived CDR1 and CDR2 are SGHTS and YDEGEE. V lost 2 bases and J 1 base, leaving 11 bases between the germline ends. CDR3 coding DNA: TGTGCCAGCAGCTTTGCGCGACTCGGCACAGATACGCAGTATTTT. Encoded protein: CASSFARLGTDTQYF.

The chain carries TRBV29-1 and TRBJ1-2, with 7 bases identical to TRBD1. Trimming at V came to 5 bases and at J to 6 bases, leaving 3 bases not matched to a gene. There are 11 residues in the CDR3. Germline V gene sequence: CDR1 SQVTM, CDR2 ANQGSEA. The CDR3 here is CSVPGGNGYTF. The DNA for the CDR3 is TGCAGCGTTCCAGGGGGGAATGGCTACACCTTC.